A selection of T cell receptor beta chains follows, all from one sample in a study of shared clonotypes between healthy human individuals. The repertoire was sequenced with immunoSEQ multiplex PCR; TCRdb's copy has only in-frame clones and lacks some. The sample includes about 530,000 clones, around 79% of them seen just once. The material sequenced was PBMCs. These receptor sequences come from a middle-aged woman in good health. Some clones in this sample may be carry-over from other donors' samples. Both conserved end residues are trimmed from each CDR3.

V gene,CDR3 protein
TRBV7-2,ASSFLAGVDYEQY
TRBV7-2,ASSLTSDRSSGNTIY
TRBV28,ASSLSGQGVYEQY
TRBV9,ASSVGPTLRETQY
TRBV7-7,ASSLNLGLAGAGKETQY
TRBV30,AWTTSRDTQY
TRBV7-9,ASSLMTSGGSEQF
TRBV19,ASSRDRAGETQY
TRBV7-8,ASSLAYRLRASTRNEQF
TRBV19,ASSRQIDQPQH
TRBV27,ASSLSVSGAGANVLT
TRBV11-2,ASSTHGTSRYNEQF
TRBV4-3,ASSQARDHLGANVLT